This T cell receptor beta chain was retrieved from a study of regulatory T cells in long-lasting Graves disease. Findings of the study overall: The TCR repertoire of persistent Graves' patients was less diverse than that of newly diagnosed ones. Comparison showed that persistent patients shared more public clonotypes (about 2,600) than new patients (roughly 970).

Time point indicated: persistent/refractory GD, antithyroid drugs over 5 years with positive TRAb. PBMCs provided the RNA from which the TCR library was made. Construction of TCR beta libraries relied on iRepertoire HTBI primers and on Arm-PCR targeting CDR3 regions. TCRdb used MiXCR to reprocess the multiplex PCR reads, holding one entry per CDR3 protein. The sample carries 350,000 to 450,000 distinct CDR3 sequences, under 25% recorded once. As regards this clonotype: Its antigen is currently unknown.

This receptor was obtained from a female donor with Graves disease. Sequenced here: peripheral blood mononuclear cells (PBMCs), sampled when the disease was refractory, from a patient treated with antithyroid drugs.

CDR3 sequence: CATSRDQGLNYGYTF. The CDR3 nucleotides are TGTGCCACCAGCAGAGATCAGGGACTCAACTATGGCTACACCTTC. The chain carries TRBV15 and TRBJ1-2, with a tentative D call TRBD1 (5 bases). The CDR3 is 15 residues long. The V end lost 0 bases, the J end lost 2 bases, and 10 bases lay between the germline ends. Germline V gives CDR1 LNHNV, CDR2 YYDKDF (reference sequence).